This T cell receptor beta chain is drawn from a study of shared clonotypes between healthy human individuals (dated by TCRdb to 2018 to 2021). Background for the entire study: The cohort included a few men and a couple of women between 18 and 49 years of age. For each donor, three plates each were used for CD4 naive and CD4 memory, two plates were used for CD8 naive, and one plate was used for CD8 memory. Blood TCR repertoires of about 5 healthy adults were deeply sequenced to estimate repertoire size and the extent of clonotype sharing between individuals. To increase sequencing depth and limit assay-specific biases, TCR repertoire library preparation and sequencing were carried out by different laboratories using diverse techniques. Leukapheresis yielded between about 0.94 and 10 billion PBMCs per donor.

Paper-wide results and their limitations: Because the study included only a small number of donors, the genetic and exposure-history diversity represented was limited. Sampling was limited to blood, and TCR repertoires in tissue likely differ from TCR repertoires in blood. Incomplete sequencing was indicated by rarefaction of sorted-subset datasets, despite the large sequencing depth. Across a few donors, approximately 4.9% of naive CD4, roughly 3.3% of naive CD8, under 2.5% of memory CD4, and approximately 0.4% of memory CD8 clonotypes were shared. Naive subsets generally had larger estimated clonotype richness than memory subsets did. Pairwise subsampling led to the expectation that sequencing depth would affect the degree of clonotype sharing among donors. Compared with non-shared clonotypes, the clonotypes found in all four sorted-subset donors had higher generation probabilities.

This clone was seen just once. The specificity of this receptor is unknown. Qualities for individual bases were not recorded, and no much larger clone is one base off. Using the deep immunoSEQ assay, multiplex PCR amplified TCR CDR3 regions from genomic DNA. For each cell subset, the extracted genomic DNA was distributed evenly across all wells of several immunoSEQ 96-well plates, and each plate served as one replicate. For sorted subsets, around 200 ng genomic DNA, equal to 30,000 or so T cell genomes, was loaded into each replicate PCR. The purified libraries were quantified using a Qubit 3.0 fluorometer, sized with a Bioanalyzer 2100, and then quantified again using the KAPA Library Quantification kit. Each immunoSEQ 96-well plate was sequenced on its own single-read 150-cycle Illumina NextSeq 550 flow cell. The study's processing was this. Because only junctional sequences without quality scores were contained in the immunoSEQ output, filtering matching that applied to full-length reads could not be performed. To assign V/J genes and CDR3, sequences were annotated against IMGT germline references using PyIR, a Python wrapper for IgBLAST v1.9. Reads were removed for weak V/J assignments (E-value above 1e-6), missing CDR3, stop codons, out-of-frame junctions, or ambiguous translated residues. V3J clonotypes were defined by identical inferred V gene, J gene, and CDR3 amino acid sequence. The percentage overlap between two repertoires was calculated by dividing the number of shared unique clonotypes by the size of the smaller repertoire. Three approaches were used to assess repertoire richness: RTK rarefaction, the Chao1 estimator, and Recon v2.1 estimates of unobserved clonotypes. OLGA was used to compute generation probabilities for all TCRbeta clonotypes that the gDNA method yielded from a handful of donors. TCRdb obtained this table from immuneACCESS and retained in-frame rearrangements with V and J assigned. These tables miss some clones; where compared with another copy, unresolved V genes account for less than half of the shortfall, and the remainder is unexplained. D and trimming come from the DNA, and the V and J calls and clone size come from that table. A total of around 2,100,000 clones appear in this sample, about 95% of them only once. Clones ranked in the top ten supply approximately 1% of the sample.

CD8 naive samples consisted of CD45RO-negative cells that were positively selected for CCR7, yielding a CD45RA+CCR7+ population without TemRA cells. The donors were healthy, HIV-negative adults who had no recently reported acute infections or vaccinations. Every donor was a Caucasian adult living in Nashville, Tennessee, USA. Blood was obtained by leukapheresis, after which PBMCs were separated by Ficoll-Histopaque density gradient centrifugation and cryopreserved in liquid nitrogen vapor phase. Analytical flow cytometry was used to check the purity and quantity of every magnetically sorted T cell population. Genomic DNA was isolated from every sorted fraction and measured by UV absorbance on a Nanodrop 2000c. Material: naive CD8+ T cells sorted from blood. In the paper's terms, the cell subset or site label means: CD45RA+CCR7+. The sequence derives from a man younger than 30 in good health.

In nucleotide form, the sequence is TGTGCCAGCAGCTTTGGGGCTAGCGGACCCTACGAGCAGTACTTC. It codes for CASSFGASGPYEQYF. The chain employs TRBV6-5 and TRBJ2-7, with 7 junctional bases fitting TRBD2. From a lookup of the germline V gene, CDR1 and CDR2 are MNHEY and SVGAGI. Compared with germline, V lacks 6 bases and J lacks 2 bases; bases without a gene match: 10. Its CDR3 holds 15 amino acids, cysteine through phenylalanine. Only the CDR3 portion is preserved as DNA: 45 bases, with reading frame beginning at the first base.